Listed here are 18 T cell receptor beta chains from one sample, sequenced in a study of T cell repertoires in cytomegalovirus infection. Antigens of these TCRs are unknown. TCRdb reanalysed the reads using MiXCR and keeps one entry per CDR3 protein. Counted here are 450,000 to 600,000 distinct CDR3 sequences, around 30% occurring once; the ten biggest clones make up about 17%. This specimen was cultured PBMCs, taken from culture after CMV antigen stimulation. The receptors come from a human donor in good health (CMV status not recorded). Some clones in this sample may be carry-over from other donors' samples.

This chain joins TRBV11-2 and TRBJ1-2; D possibly corresponds to TRBD1 (6 bases). The V and J ends lost 4 bases and 8 bases respectively, with 14 bases between them. CDR1 and CDR2 from the germline V gene are SGHAT and FQNNGV. The CDR3 loop spans 13 amino acids. CDR3 region: CASSSTGARGYTF. CDR3 in DNA: TGTGCCAGCAGCTCAACGGGGGCGAGGGGCTACACCTTC. The full variable domain, completed using reference TRBV11-2 and TRBJ1-2, is EAGVAQSPRYKIIEKRQSVAFWCNPISGHATLYWYQQILGQGPKLLIQFQNNGVVDDSQLPKDRFSAERLKGVDSTLKIQPAKLEDSAVYLCASSSTGARGYTFGSGTRLTVV.

Note on this clonotype: One end of the junction varies from germline; a read error may be responsible. The chain has TRBV29-1 and TRBJ2-3, with TRBD1 matching 8 bases. Looked up from germline, CDR1 is SQVTM and CDR2 is ANQGSEA. The CDR3 loop spans 12 amino acids. This CDR3 is CSVDRGGDTQYF. The CDR3 region has the DNA TGCAGTGTTGACAGGGGCGGAGATACGCAGTATTTT.

As for this clonotype: Since no conserved phenylalanine or tryptophan closes the CDR3, a read error is the likely cause. V gene TRBV11-2 combines with J gene TRBJ1-2; 9 bases map to TRBD1. This CDR3 contains 16 residues. CDR1 is SGHAT, CDR2 FQNNGV, per germline. Trimming cost V 1 base and J 8 bases; bases outside gene matches: 11. The CDR3 sequence: CASSLGRLQGARGYTY. In DNA form, the CDR3 reads TGTGCCAGCAGCTTAGGACGATTACAGGGGGCGCGGGGCTACACCTAC.

This chain connects TRBV5-4 to TRBJ2-5, with TRBD2 matching 12 bases. The CDR3 totals 16 residues. V dropped 0 bases and J dropped 10; count of bases not matched to a gene: 10. From germline, CDR1 is SGHNT and CDR2 YYREEE (reference sequence). The CDR3 nucleotides read TGTGCCAGCAGCTTGGGAGGGACTAGCGGGCCCGTGGACCAGTACTTC. It encodes CASSLGGTSGPVDQYF.

The gene calls are TRBV30 and TRBJ1-2, with TRBD1 matching 7 bases. V lost 4 bases to trimming and J lost 6 bases; unmatched junction nucleotides: 5. Germline CDR1 reads GTSNPN; CDR2 reads SVGIG (reference sequence). The CDR3 runs 12 residues. CDR3 sequence reads: CAWNPQGDGYTF. The CDR3, as DNA: TGTGCCTGGAACCCCCAGGGGGATGGCTACACCTTC.

V gene TRBV15 combines with J gene TRBJ1-6, with D hard to call. CDR1 and CDR2 from the germline V gene are LNHNV and YYDKDF (reference sequence). Trimming left V 0 bases short and J 12 bases short, with 9 bases between. This CDR3 has 13 residues. The chain's CDR3 is CATSRELNGPLHF. In nucleotides, the CDR3 is TGTGCCACCAGCAGAGAATTAAATGGACCCCTCCACTTT.

The gene calls are TRBV12-3 or TRBV12-4 and TRBJ1-1, with a possible D match to TRBD1 (5 bases). The V end lost 7 bases, the J end lost 0 bases, and 12 bases lay between the germline ends. CDR3 length: 14 amino acids. The CDR3 nucleotides read TGTGCCAGCACCCCGGGGACCATGAACACTGAAGCTTTCTTT. Residues: CASTPGTMNTEAFF.

This sequence joins TRBV18 and TRBJ2-7; the D gene is possibly TRBD2 (7 bases). This CDR3 has 13 residues. V was cut by 2 bases and J by 6 bases, with 11 bases left in between. Germline CDR1 reads KGHSH; CDR2 reads LQKENI. The CDR3 is CASSPKGGAEQYF. The CDR3 DNA reads TGTGCCAGCTCACCAAAAGGGGGGGCCGAGCAGTACTTC.

As to this clonotype: Likely a read error: the CDR3 ends without its conserved phenylalanine or tryptophan. The DNA is left out, because the CDR3 cannot be placed on it with certainty; the CDR3 is given as TCRdb lists it. The chain links TRBV28 to TRBJ2-7; the table's TRBD1 call for D was not verified on the DNA. Germline loops: CDR1 MDHEN, CDR2 SYDVKM. The length of the CDR3 is 14 amino acids, counting both ends. The CDR3: CASSRTGTVSSRAL.

This clonotype was detected a few times. The J gene is TRBJ2-7, the V gene TRBV6-8, with D possibly matching TRBD1 (5 bases). The V gene's germline CDR1 is MNHGY and CDR2 SAAAGT. The CDR3 sequence is 12 residues long. Trimming took 10 bases from V and 4 from J, leaving 14 bases between them. Here the CDR3 reads CATRGRAYEQYF. The CDR3, as DNA: TGTGCCACAAGGGGCAGGGCGTACGAGCAGTACTTC.

This clonotype ranks as medium-sized. The chain joins TRBV24-1 to TRBJ2-2, with D unclear. V was pared by 1 base and J by 3 bases, with 5 bases between. The CDR3 has 14 residues. Germline assignment: CDR1 KGHDR and CDR2 SFDVKD. For the CDR3, the DNA is TGTGCCACCAGTGATTTAGCTGACACCGGGGAGCTGTTTTTT. Translation gives CATSDLADTGELFF.

A few counts support this clonotype. The V gene is TRBV24-1, the J gene TRBJ2-1; no clear D. Germline-derived CDR1 and CDR2 are KGHDR and SFDVKD. The V end was cut by 3 bases, the J end by 3 bases, with 23 bases between. The CDR3 contains 19 residues. The CDR3 region is CATSDHPGFAVKIYNEQFF. The CDR3 DNA follows: TGTGCCACCAGTGATCACCCTGGGTTCGCGGTAAAGATCTACAATGAGCAGTTCTTC.

V and J are TRBV27 and TRBJ2-6, with 10 bases identical to TRBD2. This CDR3 is built from 21 residues. Germline-derived CDR1 and CDR2 are MNHEY and SMNVEV (reference sequence). Trimming removed 6 bases from V and 0 bases from J; junction bases left unmatched: 17. The DNA for the CDR3 is TGTGCCAGCAGCGAACTCCCTCCTAGCGGGAGAGGGTACTCTGGGGCCAACGTCCTGACTTTC. It specifies CASSELPPSGRGYSGANVLTF. Based on the CDR3 plus reference TRBV27 and TRBJ2-6, the full variable domain is EAQVTQNPRYLITVTGKKLTVTCSQNMNHEYMSWYRQDPGLGLRQIYYSMNVEVTDKGDVPEGYKVSRKEKRNFPLILESPSPNQTSLYFCASSELPPSGRGYSGANVLTFGAGSRLTVL.

This clonotype was detected only a few times. The chain has TRBV4-1 and TRBJ2-7; D is unresolved. Germline V gene data show CDR1 as MGHRA and CDR2 as YSYEKL. The CDR3 is 13 amino acids. V shed 1 base and J shed 2 bases, with 6 bases lying between them. The CDR3, as DNA: TGCGCCAGCAGCCAAGGAGAGACCTACGAGCAGTACTTC. It is translated as CASSQGETYEQYF.

The chain couples TRBV7-8 to TRBJ2-6; D not resolved. V lost 1 base to trimming and J lost 3 bases, with 7 bases between them. CDR1 SGHVS and CDR2 FQNEAQ come from the germline V gene. CDR3 size: 15 residues. The CDR3: CASSLVVVGANVLTF. CDR3 DNA: TGTGCCAGCAGCTTAGTAGTTGTTGGGGCCAACGTCCTGACTTTC. The entire variable domain, with the rest obtained from reference TRBV7-8 and TRBJ2-6, is as follows: GAGVSQSPRYKVAKRGQDVALRCDPISGHVSLFWYQQALGQGPEFLTYFQNEAQLDKSGLPSDRFFAERPEGSVSTLKIQRTQQEDSAVYLCASSLVVVGANVLTFGAGSRLTVL.

At least ten counts were recorded for this clonotype. The chain employs TRBV7-2 and TRBJ2-6; a weak D match, TRBD2 (5 bases). This CDR3 spans 18 amino acids. CDR1 SGHTA and CDR2 FQGNSA come from the germline V gene. The V and J ends lost 1 base and 0 bases respectively, with 13 bases between them. The CDR3 here is CASSLGPGVYSGANVLTF. In nucleotides, the CDR3 is TGTGCCAGCAGCTTAGGACCCGGGGTTTACTCTGGGGCCAACGTCCTGACTTTC. Complete variable domain (other parts from reference TRBV7-2 and TRBJ2-6): GAGVSQSPSNKVTEKGKDVELRCDPISGHTALYWYRQSLGQGLEFLIYFQGNSAPDKSGLPSDRFSAERTGGSVSTLTIQRTQQEDSAVYLCASSLGPGVYSGANVLTFGAGSRLTVL.

V and J are TRBV10-3 and TRBJ1-1; D call uncertain. Trimming stripped 6 bases from V and 2 bases from J, with 10 bases between. The length of the CDR3 is 13 residues. CDR1 and CDR2 from the germline V gene are ENHRY and SYGVKD. The CDR3 loop is CAIRWELNTEAFF. CDR3 sequence (DNA): TGTGCCATCAGGTGGGAACTAAACACTGAAGCTTTCTTT.

J is TRBJ2-7 and V is TRBV6-2 or TRBV6-3; TRBD1 matches at 7 bases. Germline V CDR1 and CDR2: MNHEY, SVGEGT. V dropped 6 bases and J dropped 2; count of bases not matched to a gene: 10. The CDR3 covers 15 residues. CDR3 sequence reads: CASSQPGQSTYEQYF. DNA of the CDR3: TGTGCCAGCAGCCAACCGGGACAGTCCACCTACGAGCAGTACTTC.